The subject of this entry is one TCR beta chain. Its specificity is not known. This specimen comes from a study of T cells after yellow fever vaccination. For the study at large: The authors prepared low-cell-number fractions using SMART-Seq v4 Ultra Low Input. General observations from the study: Abundant bulk-derived clonotypes could contaminate FACS-sorted repertoires. Reappearance after the booster was seen for most primary-vaccination clones, at 95% to 97% CD4 and around 90% CD8.

V was cut by 4 bases and J by 2 bases, with 5 bases left in between. Germline loops: CDR1 MDHEN, CDR2 SYDVKM. The length of the CDR3 is 12 residues. For TCR, cDNA came from 5'RACE template switching, which added a universal primer site and UMIs. MiXCR, run by TCRdb on the 5' RACE reads, gives a single entry per CDR3 protein. The profile shows 450,000 to 600,000 distinct CDR3 sequences, 13% of them singletons. Source: PBMCs, taken on the day of the yellow fever booster vaccination. The clonotype comes from a man aged 30-40 years who received the YFV17D yellow fever vaccine. The chain joins TRBV28 to TRBJ1-1; D is ambiguous. CDR3 residues: CASSSINTEAFF. The DNA of the CDR3 is TGTGCCAGCAGTTCCATAAACACTGAAGCTTTCTTT.